These 12 T cell receptor beta chains originate from one sample sequenced in a study of CD8+CD57+ T cells in acquired aplastic anemia. Only patients with CD8+CD57+ cell expansion on flow cytometry were chosen for sequencing. TCR beta VDJ and CDR3 profiling used genomic DNA as template. TCRdb re-analysed the reads in MiXCR, keeping a single row per CDR3 protein. The table shows 400,000 to 600,000 distinct CDR3 sequences, with less than 35% occurring only once. The source material was sorted CD4+, CD8+, or CD8+CD57+ T cells (not recorded which) from PBMCs. All receptors derive from a human donor with aplastic anemia.

V and J are TRBV12-3 or TRBV12-4 and TRBJ2-7; tentatively, D is TRBD2 (6 bases). The CDR3 is 14 amino acids. V was pared by 7 bases and J by 0 bases, with 13 bases between. CDR3 DNA: TGTGCCAGCAAACCTAGGAGGGACTCCTACGAGCAGTACTTC. This codes for CASKPRRDSYEQYF.

This clonotype was found many times. The chain carries TRBV15 and TRBJ1-4; perhaps TRBD1 as D (5 bases). Deletions cut 3 bases from V and 2 bases from J, with 13 bases between. Germline values: CDR1 LNHNV, CDR2 YYDKDF (reference sequence). The CDR3 loop spans 16 amino acids. CDR3 region: CATSSWVGDTNEKLFF. DNA of the CDR3: TGTGCCACCAGCAGTTGGGTGGGGGACACTAATGAAAAACTGTTTTTT.

The chain links TRBV15 to TRBJ1-2; maybe TRBD1 (6 bases). CDR1 is LNHNV and CDR2 is YYDKDF in the germline V gene (reference sequence). The CDR3 is 13 residues long. The V and J ends lost 2 bases and 5 bases respectively, with 9 bases between them. This CDR3 is CATSRQTGYGYTF. Here the CDR3 DNA reads TGTGCCACCAGCAGACAAACAGGGTATGGCTACACCTTC.

This clonotype was observed a few times. Given a much more abundant clone one base away, this may be a read error. The rearrangement links TRBV25-1 to TRBJ2-7, with 10 bases matching TRBD2. Germline CDR1 and CDR2: MGHDK and SYGVNS. The CDR3 runs 16 residues. The V gene end was trimmed by 5 bases and the J gene end by 3 bases; junction bases not matched to a gene: 10. Here the CDR3 DNA reads TGTGCCAGCAGTCCGACTGGACTAGCGGAGAACTACGAGCAGTACTTC. Translated, it gives CASSPTGLAENYEQYF.

In the case of this clonotype: Germline is not matched at one junction end, which may reflect a read error. CDR3 coding DNA: TGCGCCAGCAGTGAGTCGGGAGTAACACTAACCTTC. This codes for CASSESGVTLTF. The chain carries TRBV10-2 and TRBJ2-7; TRBD2 might be the D (5 bases). CDR1 WSHSY and CDR2 SAAADI come from the germline V gene. There are 12 residues in the CDR3.

This clonotype occurred many times. The V gene is TRBV11-2, the J gene TRBJ2-5; D unresolved. CDR1 is SGHAT and CDR2 is FQNNGV in the germline V gene. V was cut by 1 base and J by 2 bases, with 8 bases left in between. The CDR3 is 14 residues long. CDR3 in amino acids: CASSLGASQETQYF. The CDR3 coding sequence is TGTGCCAGCAGCTTAGGGGCTAGTCAAGAGACCCAGTACTTC.

This CDR3 is CASSYTDRGGYTF. CDR3 coding DNA: TGTGCCAGCAGTTACACCGACAGGGGTGGCTACACCTTC. V and J are TRBV6-5 and TRBJ1-2, with 8 bases identical to TRBD1. Germline loops: CDR1 MNHEY, CDR2 SVGAGI. This CDR3 is built from 13 residues. The trim removed 2 bases at V and 7 bases at J, leaving 3 bases unmatched.

The sample holds a few counts of this clonotype. The V call is TRBV20-1, the J call TRBJ2-3; the match to TRBD1 covers 11 bases. This CDR3 is built from 17 residues. Trimming at V came to 5 bases and at J to 0 bases, leaving 10 bases not matched to a gene. The V gene's germline CDR1 is DFQATT and CDR2 SNEGSKA (reference sequence). Written as DNA, the CDR3 is TGCAGTGCTCAAACCGGGACAGGGGGATTGAGCACAGATACGCAGTATTTT. Translating it yields CSAQTGTGGLSTDTQYF.

A few counts support this clonotype. The chain uses TRBV11-1 and TRBJ2-1; 8 bases fit TRBD1. The CDR3 loop spans 14 amino acids. J lost 7 bases, V lost 4 bases, and 6 bases had no gene match. Germline V gives CDR1 SGHAT, CDR2 FQDESV (reference sequence). This CDR3 is CASSSRTGNNEQFF. CDR3 DNA sequence: TGTGCCAGCAGCTCTCGGACAGGGAATAATGAGCAGTTCTTC.

The chain is built from TRBV7-9 and TRBJ1-2; D is uncertain. The CDR3 extends over 15 amino acids. Between the trimmed V and J ends, which lost 6 bases and 5 bases, there was a span of 19 bases. Germline lookup yields CDR1 SEHNR and CDR2 FQNEAQ (reference sequence). The CDR3 DNA follows: TGTGCCAGCAGTCACACCGCGGGCCGCGGGTATGGCTACACCTTC. Translating it yields CASSHTAGRGYGYTF.

This chain links TRBV9 with TRBJ1-6; the D is unclear. The CDR3 loop spans 11 amino acids. The germline V gene encodes CDR1 SGDLS and CDR2 YYNGEE. V lost 6 bases and J 11 bases, leaving 9 bases between the germline ends. The CDR3 loop is CASTPLTPLHF. The CDR3 DNA reads TGTGCCAGCACCCCCCTTACACCCCTCCACTTT.

As regards this clonotype: This may stem from a read error, because a much larger clone lies one nucleotide away. Lacking the conserved final phenylalanine or tryptophan, this CDR3 likely reflects a read error. The chain joins TRBV20-1 to TRBJ2-7; no reliable D call. This CDR3 has 13 residues. Looked up from germline, CDR1 is DFQATT and CDR2 is SNEGSKA (reference sequence). V dropped 0 bases and J dropped 3 bases, with 9 bases sitting between them. CDR3 nucleotide sequence: TGCAGTGCTAGAGATCTGGATAGCTACGAGCAGTACCTC. It translates to CSARDLDSYEQYL.